This TCR beta chain was sequenced for a study of graft-versus-host responses after intestinal transplantation. Across the study: Grafts that recipients had were multivisceral, liver-intestinal, or isolated intestinal transplants. Recipients were all induced with anti-thymocyte globulin, then given tacrolimus and steroids for around 3 years. General study results and limits: GvH clones occurred in recipient marrow; some first appeared in ileum or blood.

Note on this clone: Its matching antigen is unknown.

The germline gives CDR1 MRHNA, CDR2 SNTAGT. Trimming cost V 8 bases and J 5 bases, with 13 bases left between them. The CDR3 runs 13 residues. The method was immunoSEQ multiplex PCR; TCRdb's version includes in-frame clones alone and lacks a portion of them. The sample has fewer than 95,000 clones; around 93% are singletons. The sequences come from unstimulated CD8+ T cells sorted from spleen or lymph node cells, collected before intestinal transplant. The clonotype comes from a human donor who received an intestinal transplant. The chain links TRBV6-4 to TRBJ2-1, with D possibly matching TRBD1 (6 bases). The CDR3 here is CASAAGEDNEQFF. CDR3 bases: TGTGCCAGCGCCGCAGGGGAAGACAATGAGCAGTTCTTC.